A selection of T cell receptor beta chains follows, all from one sample in a study of blood T cell repertoires in COVID-19. The table came from immunoSEQ multiplex PCR; TCRdb's copy has only in-frame clones and leaves some out. The sample shows about 120,000 clones, about nine tenths of them seen only once. The sequencing input was peripheral blood. Receptor source: a man in his forties or fifties with acute or convalescent COVID-19. CDR3s include the opening cysteine and the closing phenylalanine or tryptophan. Fields, in order: D gene, V gene, J gene, clone size, CDR3 DNA, CDR3 protein. The D gene is left open where the match is weak. A clone size is listed for some rows: how often the clone was seen (once, few, many), or a class if it is expanded.

-	TRBV18	TRBJ1-5	-	TGTGCCAGCTCACCACCGGCCAGCAATCAGCCCCAGCATTTT	CASSPPASNQPQHF
-	TRBV24-1	TRBJ2-7	-	TGTGCCACCAGTGATGGGACTCGGGAGCAGTACTTC	CATSDGTREQYF
TRBD2	TRBV7-2	TRBJ2-5	once	TGTGCCAGCAGCTCAAACCTAGCGGGGGGGCAAGAGACCCAGTACTTC	CASSSNLAGGQETQYF
TRBD1	TRBV7-3	TRBJ2-3	-	TGTGCCAGCAGCTTGGGTGGGACAGGCACAGATACGCAGTATTTT	CASSLGGTGTDTQYF
-	TRBV19	TRBJ2-7	-	TGTGCCAGTAGTATTGAGGGACACGGATACGAGCAGTACTTC	CASSIEGHGYEQYF
-	TRBV4-3	TRBJ1-4	-	TGCGCCAGCAGCCAGGGGGGACTCCCGGGAAGGGAAAAACTGTTTTTT	CASSQGGLPGREKLFF
TRBD1	TRBV6-5	TRBJ1-5	-	TGTGCCAGCAGTTACTCGCCAGGGGGCTCTCAGCCCCAGCATTTT	CASSYSPGGSQPQHF
TRBD1	TRBV10-3	TRBJ2-5	-	TGTGCCATTAGGTCCGGGACAGCCCAAGAGACCCAGTACTTC	CAIRSGTAQETQYF
-	TRBV6-2/TRBV6-3	TRBJ1-4	-	TGTGCCAGCAGTTACGCCAGGGGTGGAGAAAAACTGTTTTTT	CASSYARGGEKLFF
-	TRBV5-4	TRBJ2-1	once	TGTGCCAGCAGCTTCCGGACAGGGAGGGTCTACAATGAGCAGTTCTTC	CASSFRTGRVYNEQFF
-	TRBV27	TRBJ1-5	-	TGTGCCAGCGGGCTCAGGGCTATCAATCAGCCCCAGCATTTT	CASGLRAINQPQHF
-	TRBV11-3	TRBJ2-7	-	TGTGCCAGCAGCACCCGGACAGTCTACGAGCAGTACTTC	CASSTRTVYEQYF
-	TRBV7-2	TRBJ2-7	-	TGTGCCAGCAGCGGGCTTAGGATCTACGAGCAGTACTTC	CASSGLRIYEQYF
TRBD2	TRBV5-1	TRBJ2-7	-	TGCGCCAGCAGCGTAGGGACTAGATACGAGCAGTACTTC	CASSVGTRYEQYF
TRBD2	TRBV7-8	TRBJ2-1	-	TGTGCCAGCAGCGCCCTAGCGGGCCCCTACAATGAGCAGTTCTTC	CASSALAGPYNEQFF
-	TRBV7-9	TRBJ2-1	-	TGTGCCAGCAGCCCAGCGGTGATCTCCTACAATGAGCAGTTCTTC	CASSPAVISYNEQFF
-	TRBV19	TRBJ1-4	-	TGTGCCGCCCGGAGTTCAACTAATGAAAAACTGTTTTTT	CAARSSTNEKLFF
-	TRBV5-4	TRBJ1-1	-	TGTGCCAGCAGCTTGGTTGGGGCTACGACTGAAGCTTTCTTT	CASSLVGATTEAFF
-	TRBV18	TRBJ2-2	-	TGTGCCAGCTCACCCTGGCAGAACACCGGGGAGCTGTTTTTT	CASSPWQNTGELFF
-	TRBV19	TRBJ1-6	-	TGTGCCAGTACCCCGGGGAGGGGCTGGAATTCACCCCTCCACTTT	CASTPGRGWNSPLHF
-	TRBV6-1	TRBJ1-5	-	TGTGCCAGCAGTGAAGTTAAGGGGCTTGATCAGCCCCAGCATTTT	CASSEVKGLDQPQHF
-	TRBV11-3	TRBJ2-6	-	TGTGCCAGCAGCGAGCAATTTGGTGGGGCCAACGTCCTGACTTTC	CASSEQFGGANVLTF
TRBD2	TRBV18	TRBJ2-5	-	TGTGCCAGCTCACCACCGGGACTAGACCTACGGGTGGCCCAGTACTTC	CASSPPGLDLRVAQYF
TRBD1	TRBV7-3	TRBJ2-3	-	TGTGCCAGCAGCTTAGGGCAGGGGGACACAGATACGCAGTATTTT	CASSLGQGDTDTQYF
-	TRBV19	TRBJ2-2	-	TGTGCCAGTAGTATTGGGTACAACTACGGGGAGCTGTTTTTT	CASSIGYNYGELFF
-	TRBV12-3/TRBV12-4	TRBJ2-7	-	TGTGCCAGCAATCGGGAGCACTACGAGCAGTACTTC	CASNREHYEQYF
-	TRBV7-8	TRBJ1-1	-	TGTGCCAGCAGCCGGTTAGAGACTGAAGCTTTCTTT	CASSRLETEAFF
TRBD1	TRBV30	TRBJ1-5	many	TGTGCCTGGAAGGGGACAGGGGATCAGCCCCAGCATTTT	CAWKGTGDQPQHF
-	TRBV18	TRBJ1-1	few	TGTGCCAGCTCACTCCCGACAGCACAAAACACTGAAGCTTTCTTT	CASSLPTAQNTEAFF
TRBD1	TRBV6-5	TRBJ1-1	-	TGTGCCAGCAAGGGGACAGGGGTGAACACTGAAGCTTTCTTT	CASKGTGVNTEAFF
TRBD2	TRBV6-5	TRBJ2-1	once	TGTGCCAGCAGAGCTAGCGGGATCCGTTACAATGAGCAGTTCTTC	CASRASGIRYNEQFF
-	TRBV18	TRBJ1-1	-	TGTGCCAGCTCACCAACTAAACAGGGTTACACTGAAGCTTTCTTT	CASSPTKQGYTEAFF
-	TRBV4-2	TRBJ1-1	-	TGTGCCAGCAGCCAACGGGGGGCCAAGAGGAACACTGAAGCTTTCTTT	CASSQRGAKRNTEAFF
-	TRBV12-3/TRBV12-4	TRBJ2-1	-	TGTGCCAGCACTCTCTACAATGAGCAGTTCTTC	CASTLYNEQFF
-	TRBV19	TRBJ1-5	-	TGTGCCAGTAGTATAGGGGTCGGAGGGAATCAGCCCCAGCATTTT	CASSIGVGGNQPQHF
-	TRBV18	TRBJ1-4	-	TGTGCCAGCTCACCACCAACGGAGAGGGAAAAACTGTTTTTT	CASSPPTEREKLFF
-	TRBV5-6	TRBJ1-5	-	TGTGCCAGCAGCTTGGCCAGGGAAGCTCAGCCCCAGCATTTT	CASSLAREAQPQHF
TRBD1	TRBV7-2	TRBJ2-7	-	TGTGCCAGCAGCTTTCGGACAGGCAGGAGCTCCTACGAGCAGTACTTC	CASSFRTGRSSYEQYF
TRBD1	TRBV18	TRBJ1-5	few	TGTGCCAGCTCACCCTCGGCCGGGACAGGGGGCAATCAGCCCCAGCATTTT	CASSPSAGTGGNQPQHF
-	TRBV9	TRBJ1-6	-	TGTGCCAGCAGCGTAGGGGAGGGAGGGAATTCACCCCTCCACTTT	CASSVGEGGNSPLHF